This T cell receptor (beta chain) was retrieved from a study of T cells in women clearing cervical HPV infection. For this clone: The sequenced fragment ends 3 residues before the CDR3 boundary, so the rest is inferred from the germline J gene.

TCRdb keeps only in-frame clones here, not all; method: immunoSEQ multiplex PCR. The sample holds about 40,000 clones. From germline, CDR1 is SGHNT and CDR2 YYREEE (reference sequence). The CDR3 extends over 16 amino acids. V shed 3 bases and J 8 bases; nucleotides not matched to a gene: 9. This chain links TRBV5-4 with TRBJ2-4, with 12 bases identical to TRBD1. The sample taken for sequencing was blood buffy coat. The clonotype comes from a woman between 18 and 70 years old with a cervical HPV16 infection that either progressed to CIN3+ or cleared (not recorded which). The CDR3 DNA, read in part, is TGTGCCAGCAGCTCGCCCGGGACAGGGGGCTTGGACATT. It translates to CASSSPGTGGLDI. The CDR3 as a whole reads CASSSPGTGGLDIQYF.